These 27 T cell receptor beta chains share one sample of origin, sequenced in a study of T cell repertoires in cytomegalovirus infection. These receptors have no known antigen. Using its own MiXCR run on the reads, TCRdb lists one record per CDR3 protein. This table has about 890,000 distinct CDR3 sequences, approximately 31% appearing once. The input for sequencing was cultured CD8+ T cells from PBMCs, taken from culture after CMV antigen stimulation. These receptors all stem from a human donor in good health (CMV status not recorded). Some clones in this sample may be carry-over from other donors' samples.

A note on this clonotype: One junction end disagrees with the germline gene, perhaps due to a read error. CDR3 residues: CVSSTRDYHHWETQYF. CDR3 sequence (DNA): TGTGTCAGCAGCACCCGGGACTACCATCATTGGGAGACCCAGTACTTC. The J gene is TRBJ2-5, the V gene TRBV7-6, with TRBD2 identical over 7 bases. The length of the CDR3 is 16 residues. Germline assignment: CDR1 SGHVS and CDR2 FNYEAQ. Looking up the rest from reference TRBV7-6 and TRBJ2-5 gives the full variable domain: GAGVSQSPRYKVTKRGQDVALRCDPISGHVSLYWYRQALGQGPEFLTYFNYEAQQDKSGLPNDRFSAERPEGSISTLTIQRTEQRDSAMYRCVSSTRDYHHWETQYFGPGTRLLVL.

The V and J genes are TRBV12-3 or TRBV12-4 and TRBJ2-1, with TRBD2 identical over 10 bases. This CDR3 region has 16 residues. J was trimmed by 0 bases and V by 6 bases; bases with no gene match: 5. The CDR3 here is CASRASGGSSYNEQFF. CDR3 DNA sequence: TGTGCCAGCAGAGCTAGCGGGGGTAGCTCCTACAATGAGCAGTTCTTC.

The V and J genes are TRBV6-6 and TRBJ2-7; 8 nucleotides align to TRBD1. V lost 2 bases to trimming and J lost 3 bases; unmatched junction nucleotides: 3. Germline loops: CDR1 MNHNY, CDR2 SVGAGI (reference sequence). The CDR3 contains 14 residues. CDR3 sequence: CASSYQGAYYEQYF. The CDR3 DNA reads as TGTGCCAGCAGTTACCAGGGGGCCTACTACGAGCAGTACTTC.

This clonotype was seen more than once but under ten times. This chain joins TRBV7-3 and TRBJ2-1, with 10 nucleotides matching TRBD1. Trimming cost V 4 bases and J 5 bases; bases outside gene matches: 2. Per germline, CDR1 SGHTA and CDR2 FQGTGA. This CDR3 contains 14 residues. The CDR3 loop is CASSSGQGHNEQFF. The CDR3, as DNA: TGTGCCAGCAGCTCGGGACAGGGGCACAATGAGCAGTTCTTC.

The sample holds one count of this clonotype. A much bigger clone sits one base away, suggesting this may be a read error. The chain links TRBV6-5 to TRBJ2-6, with D perhaps assigned TRBD1 or TRBD2 (5 bases each). In germline, CDR1 is MNHEY, CDR2 SVGAGI. The CDR3 consists of 15 residues. The chain's CDR3 is CTSSPEGSGANVLTF. In DNA form, the CDR3 reads TGTACCAGCAGCCCCGAGGGGTCTGGGGCCAACGTCCTGACTTTC.

The chain uses TRBV27 and TRBJ2-7, with D possibly TRBD1 on 5 matching bases. CDR1 and CDR2 (germline): MNHEY, SMNVEV (reference sequence). This CDR3 comprises 14 residues. The V end was cut by 8 bases, the J end by 3 bases, with 17 bases between. The CDR3 coding sequence is TGTGCCAGCGACCCGGCTAGAGGACACTACGAGCAGTACGTC. It translates to CASDPARGHYEQYV.

V usage is TRBV27 and J usage is TRBJ1-1, with D possibly being TRBD1 (5 bases). This CDR3 region has 13 residues. V gave up 5 bases and J gave up 8 bases, with 15 bases separating them. Germline V lookup: CDR1 MNHEY, CDR2 SMNVEV (reference sequence). The CDR3 loop is CASSPPGGREAFF. DNA of the CDR3: TGTGCCAGCAGTCCTCCGGGGGGTCGCGAAGCTTTCTTT.

This chain uses TRBV10-3 with TRBJ2-1, with 9 bases that match TRBD2. This CDR3 comprises 14 residues. With V trimmed by 0 bases and J by 6 bases, 0 bases remained unmatched. Germline V lookup: CDR1 ENHRY, CDR2 SYGVKD. The CDR3 DNA sequence: TGTGCCATCAGTGAGTCAGCGGGGGGCAATGAGCAGTTCTTC. It translates to CAISESAGGNEQFF.

In this sample, this clonotype turned up a few times. This chain uses TRBV6-2 or TRBV6-3 with TRBJ1-6, with TRBD1 as a possible D gene (6 bases). With 4 bases removed from V and 14 bases from J, the gap between germline ends came to 15 bases. Per the germline V gene, CDR1 is MNHEY and CDR2 is SVGEGT. The CDR3 is made up of 13 amino acids. CDR3 loop: CASSFGGRRALHF. The CDR3 DNA reads as TGTGCCAGCAGTTTCGGGGGCAGACGGGCCCTCCACTTT.

This clonotype has at least ten counts. V gene TRBV7-6 combines with J gene TRBJ1-4, with TRBD1 matching over 9 bases. CDR3 length: 15 amino acids. CDR1 SGHVS and CDR2 FNYEAQ come from the germline V gene. The V segment lost 5 bases and the J segment 8 bases; nucleotides outside the gene matches: 9. The CDR3 spells CASSHPPGQGEKLFF. The CDR3 DNA reads TGTGCCAGCAGCCATCCCCCGGGACAGGGAGAAAAACTGTTTTTT.

This clonotype was found once. The V call is TRBV27, the J call TRBJ1-1; a weak D match, TRBD1 (6 bases). The CDR3 sequence is 16 residues long. The germline V gene has CDR1 MNHEY and CDR2 SMNVEV (reference sequence). V lost 1 base to trimming and J lost 4 bases, with 16 bases between them. As DNA, the CDR3 is TGTGCCAGCAGTTTATTGTGGCAGGGGCTGGGCACTGAAGCTTTCTTT. Translating gives CASSLLWQGLGTEAFF.

This clonotype has only a few counts. The rearrangement links TRBV6-2 or TRBV6-3 to TRBJ2-7, with D perhaps matching TRBD1 (6 bases). V lost 5 bases and J lost 2, with 13 bases in between. Germline V gene sequence: CDR1 MNHEY, CDR2 SVGEGT. The CDR3 covers 14 residues. In DNA, the CDR3 is TGTGCCAGCAGTCTAGGACAGCCCACCTACGAGCAGTACGTC. Translated, it gives CASSLGQPTYEQYV.

This clonotype showed up many times. J is TRBJ1-5 and V is TRBV7-8; 10 nucleotides agree with TRBD1. With 5 bases clipped from V and 6 bases from J, the junction kept 7 bases outside the gene matches. CDR1 and CDR2 (germline): SGHVS, FQNEAQ. The CDR3 is made up of 15 amino acids. The CDR3 nucleotides are TGTGCCAGCAGCCCTGGGACAGGGGATTTTCAGCCCCAGCATTTT. Amino acids: CASSPGTGDFQPQHF.

This chain links TRBV6-1 with TRBJ1-2; D perhaps matches TRBD1 (5 bases). CDR3 length: 14 amino acids. CDR1 and CDR2 (germline): MNHNS, SASEGT. The V gene lost 2 bases and the J gene lost 5 bases, with 12 bases spanning the gap. CDR3 loop: CASSETGTYYGYTF. The DNA of the CDR3 is TGTGCCAGCAGTGAAACGGGGACTTATTATGGCTACACCTTC.

The chain has TRBV7-6 and TRBJ2-1; TRBD2 matches 11 bases. Germline trimming cut 6 bases from V and 6 bases from J; bases unmatched to any gene: 10. The CDR3 covers 16 residues. The germline gives CDR1 SGHVS, CDR2 FNYEAQ. In DNA form, the CDR3 reads TGTGCCAGCAGACCCATTAGCGGGGGGGCGTTCAATGAGCAGTTCTTC. Translation gives CASRPISGGAFNEQFF.

This clonotype appeared many times. The chain recombines TRBV7-6 with TRBJ2-2; D ambiguous. Germline lookup yields CDR1 SGHVS and CDR2 FNYEAQ. The CDR3 contains 12 residues. The V end was cut by 7 bases, the J end by 8 bases, with 11 bases between. CDR3 amino acids: CASMIPSGELFF. The CDR3 nucleotides read TGTGCCAGCATGATTCCCTCTGGGGAGCTGTTTTTT.

This clonotype has only a few counts. V and J are TRBV27 and TRBJ2-7; weak D call: TRBD1 (6 bases). The germline V gene encodes CDR1 MNHEY and CDR2 SMNVEV (reference sequence). The V gene lost 6 bases and the J gene lost 7 bases, with 19 bases spanning the gap. The CDR3 contains 14 residues. The CDR3 DNA follows: TGTGCCAGCAGCTTAGTGGCAGGAAGGGGGGAGCAGTACGTC. Amino acids: CASSLVAGRGEQYV.

The chain joins TRBV27 to TRBJ2-7, with 11 bases identical to TRBD1. J was trimmed by 4 bases and V by 6 bases; bases with no gene match: 5. Germline lookup yields CDR1 MNHEY and CDR2 SMNVEV (reference sequence). The CDR3 covers 14 residues. This CDR3 is CASSRGDRGYEQYF. In DNA form, the CDR3 reads TGTGCCAGCAGCCGAGGGGACAGGGGGTACGAGCAGTACTTC.

This clonotype was observed once. The rearrangement links TRBV18 to TRBJ1-1; 12 bases line up with TRBD1. The length of the CDR3 is 17 residues. Germline V gene lookup returns CDR1 KGHSH and CDR2 LQKENI. V dropped 8 bases and J dropped 2; count of bases not matched to a gene: 12. This chain's CDR3 is CASHPARDRGRNTEAFF. Here the CDR3 DNA reads TGTGCCAGCCACCCCGCCCGGGACAGGGGGCGCAACACTGAAGCTTTCTTT.

The chain combines TRBV27 with TRBJ1-1; tentative D call: TRBD1 (5 bases). Germline V gene sequence: CDR1 MNHEY, CDR2 SMNVEV (reference sequence). This CDR3 region has 14 residues. Trimming stripped 6 bases from V and 5 bases from J, with 16 bases between. CDR3 region: CASRIQEPGTEAFF. The CDR3 region has the DNA TGTGCCAGCAGGATACAGGAGCCGGGGACTGAAGCTTTCTTT.

This sequence joins TRBV14 and TRBJ2-7; D may be TRBD1 or TRBD2 (5 bases each). Germline V gene lookup returns CDR1 SGHDN and CDR2 FVKESK. The CDR3 runs to 14 residues. V lost 3 bases, J lost 2 bases, and 11 bases lay in between. The CDR3 is CASSHRDLTYEQYV. The DNA for the CDR3 is TGTGCCAGCAGCCACAGGGACCTCACCTACGAGCAGTACGTC.

This rearrangement joins TRBV13 to TRBJ1-5; 7 nucleotides align to TRBD1. V dropped 0 bases and J dropped 10; count of bases not matched to a gene: 6. CDR3 size: 14 residues. Germline loops: CDR1 PRHDT, CDR2 FYEKMQ (reference sequence). The CDR3 bases are TGTGCCAGCAGCTTAGGCAGGGGGAGGGGTCCCCAGCATTTT. Amino acids: CASSLGRGRGPQHF.

This clonotype showed up many times. The chain joins TRBV7-9 to TRBJ2-5; TRBD1 is a possible D gene (6 bases). V was shortened by 5 bases and J by 2 bases, with 9 bases between the two germline ends. The germline CDR1 and CDR2 sequences are SEHNR and FQNEAQ (reference sequence). CDR3 length: 13 residues. The chain's CDR3 is CASSLDRQETQYF. In DNA, the CDR3 is TGTGCCAGCAGCCTGGACAGACAAGAGACCCAGTACTTC.

The V and J genes are TRBV27 and TRBJ2-2; D is uncertain. Germline loops: CDR1 MNHEY, CDR2 SMNVEV (reference sequence). This CDR3 has 12 residues. V lost 2 bases to trimming and J lost 10 bases, with 8 bases between them. CDR3 protein: CASSLDFQELFF. Written as DNA, the CDR3 is TGTGCCAGCAGTTTAGATTTTCAGGAGCTGTTTTTT.

The chain employs TRBV14 and TRBJ1-1; D not resolved. CDR1 is SGHDN and CDR2 is FVKESK in the germline V gene. The CDR3 contains 14 residues. The V gene lost 3 bases and the J gene lost 0 bases, with 8 bases spanning the gap. The DNA for the CDR3 is TGTGCCAGCAGCCAGCAACACTTGAACACTGAAGCTTTCTTT. Translating it yields CASSQQHLNTEAFF.

J is TRBJ1-2 and V is TRBV5-1; a weak D match, TRBD1 (5 bases). V was pared by 0 bases and J by 6 bases, with 12 bases between. In germline, CDR1 is SGHRS, CDR2 YFSETQ. The CDR3 covers 14 residues. CDR3 loop: CASSLEPGDHGYTF. Written as DNA, the CDR3 is TGCGCCAGCAGCTTGGAACCGGGGGACCATGGCTACACCTTC.

This clonotype was counted between two and nine times. The chain combines TRBV6-2 or TRBV6-3 with TRBJ1-6; D remains unclear. The CDR3 sequence is 12 residues long. Germline V gene sequence: CDR1 MNHEY, CDR2 SVGEGT. The germline V and J ends were trimmed by 4 bases and 11 bases, with 9 bases remaining between them. The CDR3 loop reads CASSSVMPPLHF. The CDR3 region has the DNA TGTGCCAGCAGTTCCGTCATGCCACCCCTCCACTTT.